This TCR beta chain came from a study of cytomegalovirus exposure and HLA in healthy donors. Points from the study as a whole: High sensitivity and specificity were reportedly achieved when the classifier diagnosed cytomegalovirus status.

There are 13 residues in the CDR3. Trimming shortened V by 3 bases and J by 2 bases, and 8 bases separated the two germline ends. CDR1 and CDR2 from the germline V gene are LNHDA and SQIVND (reference sequence). A remark on this clone: What it recognizes is unknown.

Among the 120 or so subjects of the validation cohort, separate from the roughly 730-subject first cohort, were the donors. Some clones are missing from TCRdb's copy, which holds only in-frame ones; the method was immunoSEQ multiplex PCR. The table shows around 80,000 clones, with 85% to 95% occurring only once. V is TRBV19 and J is TRBJ2-7; D might be TRBD1 (5 bases). The sample taken for sequencing was PBMCs. The TCR was taken from a woman younger than 30 in good health and CMV-seronegative. For the CDR3, the DNA is TGTGCCAGTAGTATGGGGCAAACCTACGAGCAGTACTTC. Encoded protein: CASSMGQTYEQYF.